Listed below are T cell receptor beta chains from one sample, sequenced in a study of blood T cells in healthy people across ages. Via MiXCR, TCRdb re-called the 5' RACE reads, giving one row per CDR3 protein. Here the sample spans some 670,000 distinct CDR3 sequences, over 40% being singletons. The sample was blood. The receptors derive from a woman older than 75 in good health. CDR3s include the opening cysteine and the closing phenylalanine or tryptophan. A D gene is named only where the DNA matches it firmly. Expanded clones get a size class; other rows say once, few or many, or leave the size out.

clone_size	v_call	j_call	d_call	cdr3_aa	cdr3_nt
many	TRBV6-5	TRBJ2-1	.	CASSQGGGANNEQFF	TGTGCCAGCAGCCAAGGAGGGGGCGCGAACAATGAGCAGTTCTTC
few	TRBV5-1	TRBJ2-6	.	CASSFGSSGANVLTF	TGCGCCAGCAGCTTTGGGAGCTCTGGGGCCAACGTCCTGACTTTC
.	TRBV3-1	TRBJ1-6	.	CASSRSNSPLHF	TGTGCCAGCAGCCGTTCGAATTCACCCCTCCACTTT
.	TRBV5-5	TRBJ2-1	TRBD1	CASSPRQGLSSYNEQFF	TGTGCCAGCAGCCCCAGACAGGGCCTGAGCTCCTACAATGAGCAGTTCTTC
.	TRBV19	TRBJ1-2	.	CASSKKLAGNYGYTF	TGTGCCAGTAGTAAGAAGTTGGCAGGGAACTATGGCTACACCTTC
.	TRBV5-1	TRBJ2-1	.	CASSVGTWNEQFF	TGCGCCAGCAGCGTGGGTACATGGAATGAGCAGTTCTTC
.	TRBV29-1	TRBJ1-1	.	CSVGPGGNTEAFF	TGCAGCGTTGGACCCGGAGGGAACACTGAAGCTTTCTTT
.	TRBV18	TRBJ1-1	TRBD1	CASSPSGQPEAFF	TGTGCCAGCTCACCCTCGGGACAGCCTGAAGCTTTCTTT
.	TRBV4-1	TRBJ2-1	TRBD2	CASSQVRGSGAYNEQFF	TGCGCCAGCAGCCAAGTTCGGGGCAGCGGGGCATACAATGAGCAGTTCTTC
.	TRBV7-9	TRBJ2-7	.	CATGLTGGNEQYF	TGTGCCACGGGCCTGACAGGAGGTAACGAGCAGTACTTC
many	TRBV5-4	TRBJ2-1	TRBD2	CASSLRIAGDNEQFF	TGTGCCAGTAGCTTACGAATAGCGGGGGACAATGAGCAGTTCTTC
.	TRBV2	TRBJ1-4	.	CASTQTEILFF	TGTGCCAGCACCCAAACGGAAATACTGTTTTTT
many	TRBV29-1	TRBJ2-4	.	CSVGQSQAKNIQYF	TGCAGCGTGGGGCAGTCCCAAGCCAAAAACATTCAGTACTTC
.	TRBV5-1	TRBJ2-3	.	CASSLERYTDTQYF	TGCGCCAGCAGCTTGGAGCGGTACACAGATACGCAGTATTTT
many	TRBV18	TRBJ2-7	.	CASSPRGMEQYF	TGTGCCAGCTCACCTCGGGGAATGGAGCAGTACTTC
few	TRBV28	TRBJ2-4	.	CANSSRTLNIQYF	TGTGCCAACAGTTCCAGGACACTAAACATTCAGTACTTC
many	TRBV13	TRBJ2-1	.	CASSTTEQFF	TGTGCCAGCAGCACGACTGAGCAGTTCTTC
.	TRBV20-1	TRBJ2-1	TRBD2	CSAYGGAGGSYNEQFF	TGCAGTGCGTACGGCGGGGCGGGGGGCTCCTACAATGAGCAGTTCTTC
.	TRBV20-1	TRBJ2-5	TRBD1	CSANQGAETQYF	TGCAGTGCTAATCAGGGGGCCGAGACCCAGTACTTC
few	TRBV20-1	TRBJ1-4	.	CSARRGENEKLFF	TGCAGTGCTAGAAGGGGGGAGAATGAAAAACTGTTTTTT
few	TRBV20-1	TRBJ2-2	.	CSAVQGTGELFF	TGCAGTGCAGTACAGGGTACCGGGGAGCTGTTTTTT
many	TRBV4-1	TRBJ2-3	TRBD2	CASSQAPSGSLGNADTQYF	TGCGCCAGCAGCCAAGCCCCTAGCGGGAGTTTGGGTAATGCAGATACGCAGTATTTT
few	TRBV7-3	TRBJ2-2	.	CASSPDTGELFF	TGTGCCAGCAGCCCTGACACCGGGGAGCTGTTTTTT
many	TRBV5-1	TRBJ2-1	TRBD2	CASSLLGGLNNEQFF	TGCGCCAGCAGCCTACTGGGGGGACTAAACAATGAGCAGTTCTTC
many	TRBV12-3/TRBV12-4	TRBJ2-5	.	CASSLSGSPRDKTQYF	TGTGCCAGCAGTTTATCAGGCTCCCCGAGGGATAAGACCCAGTACTTC